A single T cell receptor beta chain is shown here with its context. Its target is not known. Clones were sequenced by immunoSEQ multiplex PCR, and TCRdb holds only the in-frame ones, with some missing. The sample has more than 45,000 clones, 73% seen once; the top ten hold about 16%. The sample comes from a study of PD-1 blockade in classical Hodgkin lymphoma. Trimming pared 4 bases from V and 4 bases from J, leaving 13 bases between. The CDR3 is 15 amino acids. CDR1 and CDR2 (germline): LNHDA, SQIVND (reference sequence). Brentuximab vedotin exposure varied among the patients, all of whom had relapsed after autologous stem cell transplantation. Classifying best responses yielded complete response, partial response or progressive disease. Study-wide results and caveats: Nivolumab initiated under 1 year post-ASCT led to patient exclusion. Reports described newly diagnosed patients as having lower baseline TCR diversity than healthy donors.

This clonotype was sampled from a human donor with classical Hodgkin lymphoma. The sample consisted of peripheral blood mononuclear cells (PBMCs), taken before the second cycle of nivolumab. The chain is built from TRBV19 and TRBJ2-2; D is ambiguous. This CDR3 reads CASSNRPGGTGELFF. The CDR3 nucleotides read TGTGCCAGTAGTAACCGGCCGGGCGGCACCGGGGAGCTGTTTTTT.